This TCR beta chain was sequenced during a study of T-cell memory formation after mild COVID-19 (dated by TCRdb to about 2021). Context from the whole study: TCR sequence clusters from the two donors were found to be largely donor specific. T-cell clones expanding and contracting after mild COVID-19 in two donors were tracked by longitudinal TCRalpha and TCRbeta repertoire sequencing. The cohort was made up of two young adult volunteers, one female and one male, who were previously healthy.

The investigation overall reported the following: Contracting CD4+ clones were found mainly in CM and EM memory subsets, while CD8+ clones were enriched in EMRA. Only a couple of mild cases were covered by the study, and larger cohorts that include severe cases with pre-infection samples were considered necessary. Some responding clones were detected in pre-infection memory, which suggested that pre-existing cross-reactive memory T cells had joined the SARS-CoV-2 response. The second-wave clones that peaked on day 37 were not confirmed to be SARS-CoV-2 specific. Clones that contracted from day 15 to 85 showed balanced CD4/CD8 phenotypes, whereas a second wave of clones that expanded from day 15 to 37 leaned towards CD4+.

Sequencing was performed on an Illumina NovaSeq 6000. TCRalpha and TCRbeta cDNA libraries were constructed by 5'RACE with constant-segment primers, with sample barcodes and unique molecular identifiers being introduced. Trizol reagent was used to extract RNA from every sample. Amplification of the libraries took two PCR steps, and the second step added a second sample barcode plus Illumina TruSeq adapters. Sequencing of the libraries was done on an Illumina NovaSeq, producing 2 x 150 bp paired-end reads. On the authors' methods: The reads were demultiplexed and collapsed into UMI-guided consensus sequences using migec v1.2.7. With mixcr v2.1.11, UMI consensuses were aligned to TRA and TRB V and J templates and assembled into clonotypes. Expanded or contracted clonotypes were those called significant by both edgeR and NoisET, with noise models trained on biological replicates. For edgeR calls, the cutoffs were a false discovery rate-adjusted p below 0.01 and a log2 fold-change threshold of 1. PCA with hierarchical clustering of max-normalized trajectories of the 1000 most abundant clonotypes was used as exploratory dynamics analysis. The CD4 or CD8 phenotype of responding clones was assigned using the separately sequenced CD4+ and CD8+ repertoires. TCRdb applied fastp at Q25 and MiXCR to the public reads, then kept only in-frame beta chains. One record per CDR3 amino acid sequence lists the most common genes and DNA. The V and J calls were not made by the authors but by TCRdb's processing. Here the sample has around 530,000 distinct CDR3 sequences; 20% to 25% occur a single time. The ten largest clones take up roughly 8.1% of the sample.

Ficoll-Paque density gradient centrifugation was used to isolate PBMCs. As regards this clonotype: Its antigen remains unidentified. No base-level quality is on record; no much larger clone is a single base apart.

After removal of 5 bases from V and 7 bases from J, the junction retains 10 bases not matched to a gene. CDR1 and CDR2 are read off the germline V gene (reference sequence) as MNHEY and SMNVEV. Measured from the cysteine to the phenylalanine, the CDR3 is 15 residues long. The only DNA kept is the CDR3, 45 bases in frame from the first base. Sequenced material: PBMCs or a T cell subset sorted from them (not recorded which). This clonotype was obtained from an adult woman who had mild COVID-19 (a few samples of this study predate the infection). The sample titles of this study are shuffled in the database, so cell type and time point are left out; the donor was told from shared clones. Rearrangement joined TRBV27 to TRBJ2-7, with TRBD2 identical over 11 junction bases. The CDR3 protein is CASSARSGRAREQYF. At the DNA level, the sequence is TGTGCCAGCAGTGCCCGTAGCGGGAGGGCCCGGGAGCAGTACTTC.